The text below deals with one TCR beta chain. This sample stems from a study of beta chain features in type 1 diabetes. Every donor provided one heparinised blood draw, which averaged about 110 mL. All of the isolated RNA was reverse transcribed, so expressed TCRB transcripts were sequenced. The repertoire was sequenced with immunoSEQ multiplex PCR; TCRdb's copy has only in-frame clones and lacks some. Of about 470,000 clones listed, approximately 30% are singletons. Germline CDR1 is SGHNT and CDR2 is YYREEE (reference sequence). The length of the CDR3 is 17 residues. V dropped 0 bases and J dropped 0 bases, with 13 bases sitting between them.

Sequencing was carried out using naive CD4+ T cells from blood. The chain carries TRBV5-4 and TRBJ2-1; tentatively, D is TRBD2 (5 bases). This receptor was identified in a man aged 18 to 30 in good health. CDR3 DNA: TGTGCCAGCAGCTTGGCCGGCGGCGGGTACTCCTACAATGAGCAGTTCTTC. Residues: CASSLAGGGYSYNEQFF.